This T cell receptor beta chain was recovered during a study of shared clonotypes between healthy human individuals. Source study methods: Filtering differed for immunoSEQ, which gave only junction sequences without quality scores. Repertoires were generated with immunoSEQ multiplex PCR, while TCRdb's copy carries only in-frame clones and drops some. D and trimming come from the DNA, and the V and J calls and clone size come from that table. The repertoire consists of approximately 600,000 clones, with about 95% occurring once and the leading ten covering over 0.1%. Terminally differentiated effector memory CD45RA+ cells were excluded from the naive CD8 cells, which were CD45RO-negative and positively selected for CCR7. The CDR3 runs to 13 residues. CDR1 and CDR2 (germline): LNHNV, YYDKDF (reference sequence). With 5 bases removed from V and 4 bases from J, the gap between germline ends came to 9 bases.

The specimen was naive CD8+ T cells sorted from blood. The chain combines TRBV15 with TRBJ1-5; no reliable D call. This TCR was recovered from a woman aged 25 to 45 in good health. The CDR3 DNA is TGTGCCACCAGCCAGAGTTGGAATCAGCCCCAGCATTTT. Protein sequence: CATSQSWNQPQHF.